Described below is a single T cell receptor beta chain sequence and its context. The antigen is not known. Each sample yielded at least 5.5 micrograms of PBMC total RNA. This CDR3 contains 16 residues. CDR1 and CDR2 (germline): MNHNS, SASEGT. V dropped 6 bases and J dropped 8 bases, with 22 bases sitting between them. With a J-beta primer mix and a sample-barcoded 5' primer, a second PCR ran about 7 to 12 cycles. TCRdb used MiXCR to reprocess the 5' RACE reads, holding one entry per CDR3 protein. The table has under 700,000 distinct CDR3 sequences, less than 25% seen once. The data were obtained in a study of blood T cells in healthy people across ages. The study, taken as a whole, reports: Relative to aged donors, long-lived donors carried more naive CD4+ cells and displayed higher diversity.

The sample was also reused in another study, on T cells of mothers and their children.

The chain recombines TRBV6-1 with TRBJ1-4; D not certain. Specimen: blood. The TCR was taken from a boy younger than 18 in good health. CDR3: CASSQPPPGVQEKLFF. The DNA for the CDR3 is TGTGCCAGCAGCCAACCCCCCCCTGGGGTTCAAGAAAAACTGTTTTTT.